This T cell receptor (beta chain) was obtained from a study of cytomegalovirus exposure and HLA in healthy donors. The overall study: In a later analysis, the roughly 120 validation repertoires were reported to have used the same platform as the approximately 700 first-cohort repertoires.

Trimming stripped 4 bases from V and 1 base from J, with 11 bases between. CDR1 and CDR2 (germline): SGDLS, YYNGEE. The CDR3 runs 14 residues. The method was immunoSEQ multiplex PCR; TCRdb's version includes in-frame clones alone and lacks a portion of them. The data contain more than 150,000 clones, 70% to 90% of them seen just once; the ten biggest clones take up under 3%. This clone showed up just once. Its matching antigen is unknown. The approximately 120-subject validation cohort, separate from the 666-subject first cohort, included the donors. Notes on the study in general: In vitro testing confirmed three CMV-associated chains as specific for CMV antigens. Among TCR beta chains, those listed as cytomegalovirus-associated numbered approximately 150.

The V and J genes are TRBV9 and TRBJ1-1, with D unclear. This TCR came from a man between 18 and 35 years old in good health and CMV-seronegative. Source material: PBMCs. The CDR3 loop reads CASSTRGWNTEAFF. For the CDR3, the DNA is TGTGCCAGCAGCACAAGAGGCTGGAACACTGAAGCTTTCTTT.